This record concerns one TCR beta chain sequence. No antigen is known for it. Other nucleotide sequences in the sample specify the same CDR3. This sample was taken from a study of cytomegalovirus exposure and HLA in healthy donors. On the study more broadly: From approximately 170 million T cells, an earlier analysis saw some 120 million unique TCR beta sequences.

With 60 Vbeta and 13 Jbeta primers, the PCR was carried out. Data came from immunoSEQ multiplex PCR; TCRdb stores just in-frame clones and leaves some out. The data show about 57,000 clones, with more than 65% seen just once and about 9.1% held by the top ten. This CDR3 has 12 residues. Germline CDR1 reads MNHEY; CDR2 reads SVGAGI. Study-wide results and caveats: Reportedly, HLA-A and HLA-B alleles of most subjects were accurately predicted from TCR beta.

The TCR was taken from a woman in her forties or fifties in good health and CMV-seronegative. This rearrangement joins TRBV6-5 to TRBJ1-2; D unclear. The sequenced sample consisted of PBMCs. The CDR3 is CASWRVWNGYTF. The DNA for the CDR3 is TGTGCATCTTGGCGGGTATGGAATGGCTACACCTTC.